The 23 T cell receptor beta chains in this list originate from one sample, sequenced in a study of memory CD4+ T cells and cytomegalovirus serostatus. TCRdb's copy holds only in-frame clones and misses some; the assay was immunoSEQ multiplex PCR. The sample gives some 52,000 clones, roughly 79% of which show up once; roughly 1.7% is in the top ten. Single viable CD3+CD4+CD8-CD45RO+ cells were sorted as the memory CD4+ T cells. Sequenced: memory CD4+ T cells from blood. The receptors were sampled from an adult in good health and CMV-seronegative.

The chain combines TRBV5-1 with TRBJ2-1, with 10 bases that match TRBD1. In germline, CDR1 is SGHRS, CDR2 YFSETQ. V lost 4 bases to trimming and J lost 5 bases; unmatched junction nucleotides: 6. The CDR3 has 15 residues. As DNA, the CDR3 is TGCGCCAGCAGCCGAATCGGGACAGGGGACAATGAGCAGTTCTTC. Its translation is CASSRIGTGDNEQFF.

The gene calls are TRBV2 and TRBJ2-5; D is tentatively TRBD1 or TRBD2 (5 bases each). CDR3 length: 15 amino acids. CDR1 and CDR2 from the germline V gene are SNHLY and FYNNEI. V lost 2 bases, J lost 5 bases, and 15 bases lay in between. The CDR3 DNA reads as TGTGCCAGCAGTGAATCCAGAGGGGAGCGGGAGACCCAGTACTTC. Amino acid sequence: CASSESRGERETQYF.

V usage is TRBV7-9 and J usage is TRBJ2-7, with 10 bases fitting TRBD1. The CDR3 runs 15 residues. The germline V gene has CDR1 SEHNR and CDR2 FQNEAQ (reference sequence). The trim removed 4 bases at V and 4 bases at J, leaving 7 bases unmatched. The CDR3 protein is CASSSRDRGRYEQYF. The CDR3 coding sequence is TGTGCCAGCAGCTCCCGGGACAGGGGCAGGTACGAGCAGTACTTC. Complete variable domain (other parts from reference TRBV7-9 and TRBJ2-7): DTGVSQNPRHKITKRGQNVTFRCDPISEHNRLYWYRQTLGQGPEFLTYFQNEAQLEKSRLLSDRFSAERPKGSFSTLEIQRTEQGDSAMYLCASSSRDRGRYEQYFGPGTRLTVT.

The chain joins TRBV18 to TRBJ2-6, with TRBD1 matching over 7 bases. The CDR3 loop spans 15 amino acids. CDR1 KGHSH and CDR2 LQKENI come from the germline V gene. Losses at the gene ends were 4 bases for V and 2 bases for J; bases not matched to a gene: 2. In DNA, the CDR3 is TGTGCCAGCTCACTCCAGGGGGCTGGGGCCAACGTCCTGACTTTC. Amino acids: CASSLQGAGANVLTF.

The V and J genes are TRBV7-2 and TRBJ2-1, with TRBD2 matching over 7 bases. Per germline, CDR1 SGHTA and CDR2 FQGNSA. Unmatched junction bases numbered 4, after V lost 3 bases and J lost 2 bases. The CDR3 contains 15 residues. The CDR3 is CASSFERGTYNEQFF. The CDR3 DNA is TGTGCCAGCAGCTTTGAGCGGGGTACCTACAATGAGCAGTTCTTC.

This clone has just one count. This chain joins TRBV29-1 and TRBJ1-3; D gene ambiguous. CDR3 length: 12 residues. In germline, CDR1 is SQVTM, CDR2 ANQGSEA. Trimming stripped 5 bases from V and 3 bases from J, with 8 bases between. CDR3 region: CSVLEVGNTIYF. The CDR3 DNA is TGCAGCGTTTTGGAGGTTGGAAACACCATATATTTT.

The CDR3: CASSRKGNSNQPQHF. In nucleotides, the CDR3 is TGTGCCAGCAGTAGAAAAGGGAACAGCAATCAGCCCCAGCATTTT. The chain links TRBV27 to TRBJ1-5; D not certain. The CDR3 runs 15 residues. The V end lost 5 bases, the J end lost 1 base, and 12 bases lay between the germline ends. Germline assignment: CDR1 MNHEY and CDR2 SMNVEV (reference sequence).

This chain joins TRBV2 and TRBJ1-2, with a weak D call TRBD1 (5 bases). CDR1 is SNHLY, CDR2 FYNNEI, per germline. V was shortened by 6 bases and J by 0 bases, with 8 bases between the two germline ends. The CDR3 spans 13 residues. The CDR3 sequence: CASRLGANYGYTF. CDR3 nucleotide sequence: TGTGCCAGCAGGCTAGGGGCTAACTATGGCTACACCTTC.

The rearrangement joins TRBV2 to TRBJ2-1; TRBD1 agrees at 9 bases. Trimming removed 3 bases from V and 9 bases from J; junction bases left unmatched: 6. The length of the CDR3 is 14 residues. Per the germline V gene, CDR1 is SNHLY and CDR2 is FYNNEI. The DNA of the CDR3 is TGTGCCAGCAGTGAGAGGACAGGGGTAGGTGAGCAGTTCTTC. Encoded protein: CASSERTGVGEQFF.

The rearrangement uses TRBV6-1 and TRBJ1-1; D call uncertain. This CDR3 is built from 10 residues. Trimming cost V 6 bases and J 5 bases, with 4 bases left between them. Per germline, CDR1 MNHNS and CDR2 SASEGT. The CDR3 protein is CASRRTEAFF. The CDR3 nucleotides read TGTGCCAGCAGGAGGACTGAAGCTTTCTTT.

V and J are TRBV15 and TRBJ2-3; D gene uncertain. V was cut by 0 bases and J by 4 bases, with 14 bases left in between. This CDR3 region has 16 residues. From germline, CDR1 is LNHNV and CDR2 YYDKDF (reference sequence). This chain's CDR3 is CATSRDLMKWADTQYF. In DNA form, the CDR3 reads TGTGCCACCAGCAGAGATCTAATGAAATGGGCAGATACGCAGTATTTT. The variable domain in full, with the rest retrieved from reference TRBV15 and TRBJ2-3, is DAMVIQNPRYQVTQFGKPVTLSCSQTLNHNVMYWYQQKSSQAPKLLFHYYDKDFNNEADTPDNFQSRRPNTSFCFLDIRSPGLGDTAMYLCATSRDLMKWADTQYFGPGTRLTVL.

This clone is medium-sized. The rearrangement uses TRBV5-1 and TRBJ1-1; D not resolved. CDR1 and CDR2 from the germline V gene are SGHRS and YFSETQ. Trimming cost V 2 bases and J 3 bases, with 11 bases left between them. CDR3 length: 14 amino acids. For the CDR3, the DNA is TGCGCCAGCAGCTTCTACAGCGGGGACACTGAAGCTTTCTTT. It codes for CASSFYSGDTEAFF.

The sample holds a few counts of this clone. The chain couples TRBV5-1 to TRBJ1-6; no clear D. V was pared by 3 bases and J by 6 bases, with 10 bases between. The CDR3 runs to 14 residues. The germline gives CDR1 SGHRS, CDR2 YFSETQ. CDR3 region: CASSSGGFNSPLHF. The CDR3 DNA is TGCGCCAGCAGCTCGGGCGGATTTAATTCACCCCTCCACTTT.

This clone was found once. V and J are TRBV28 and TRBJ1-5; perhaps TRBD1 as D (6 bases). Trimming stripped 3 bases from V and 4 bases from J, with 13 bases between. The CDR3 contains 15 residues. Germline V gene lookup returns CDR1 MDHEN and CDR2 SYDVKM. The CDR3 protein is CASSLRGGGNQPQHF. CDR3 DNA: TGTGCCAGCAGTTTGAGGGGGGGAGGAAATCAGCCCCAGCATTTT. Together with reference TRBV28 and TRBJ1-5, the CDR3 gives the full variable domain: DVKVTQSSRYLVKRTGEKVFLECVQDMDHENMFWYRQDPGLGLRLIYFSYDVKMKEKGDIPEGYSVSREKKERFSLILESASTNQTSMYLCASSLRGGGNQPQHFGDGTRLSIL.

This chain joins TRBV28 and TRBJ2-7; D could derive from TRBD1 or TRBD2 (6 bases each). The V and J ends lost 5 bases and 2 bases respectively, with 13 bases between them. The CDR3 spans 14 residues. Germline assignment: CDR1 MDHEN and CDR2 SYDVKM. The CDR3 nucleotides are TGTGCCAGCAGTGTTCGGGGGCCAACCTACGAGCAGTACTTC. Its translation is CASSVRGPTYEQYF.

The V gene is TRBV6-5, the J gene TRBJ2-1; 8 bases are shared with TRBD1. In germline, CDR1 is MNHEY, CDR2 SVGAGI. The CDR3 contains 13 residues. The CDR3 nucleotides are TGTGGGGATCAGGGGGCGACTGGAAATGAGCAGTTCTTC. Translating gives CGDQGATGNEQFF.

This sequence joins TRBV18 and TRBJ1-1; D is undetermined. This CDR3 comprises 14 residues. Trimming took off 4 bases at V and 0 bases at J, with 9 bases between the two ends. The germline CDR1 and CDR2 sequences are KGHSH and LQKENI. The CDR3 coding sequence is TGTGCCAGCTCACGACTCATCATGAACACTGAAGCTTTCTTT. Amino acids: CASSRLIMNTEAFF.

V is TRBV19 and J is TRBJ1-2; D ambiguous. Germline V gene sequence: CDR1 LNHDA, CDR2 SQIVND (reference sequence). V shed 6 bases and J shed 0 bases, with 5 bases lying between them. The CDR3 length is 12 residues. CDR3 residues: CASRDSNYGYTF. The CDR3 nucleotides read TGTGCCAGTAGGGACTCTAACTATGGCTACACCTTC.

The chain carries TRBV28 and TRBJ1-1, with D unclear. The CDR3 spans 13 residues. V lost 1 base, J lost 1 base, and 4 bases lay in between. The germline gives CDR1 MDHEN, CDR2 SYDVKM. CDR3 nucleotide sequence: TGTGCCAGCAGTTTATCTGAGAACACTGAAGCTTTCTTT. Amino acids: CASSLSENTEAFF.

This chain connects TRBV5-4 to TRBJ1-2, with D uncertain. Germline CDR1 SGHNT, CDR2 YYREEE (reference sequence). CDR3 size: 16 residues. Trimming shortened V by 3 bases and J by 2 bases, and 17 bases separated the two germline ends. The CDR3 DNA follows: TGTGCCAGCAGCTGGGAACGATTGGACGGAAACTATGGCTACACCTTC. Amino acids: CASSWERLDGNYGYTF.

This clone was seen just once. This chain connects TRBV7-9 to TRBJ2-5, with 7 bases fitting TRBD1. Germline assignment: CDR1 SEHNR and CDR2 FQNEAQ (reference sequence). The CDR3 consists of 14 residues. V shed 5 bases, J shed 4 bases, and the junction held 7 bases outside the gene matches. CDR3 coding DNA: TGTGCCAGCAGCCCTCGACAGGGTCGAGAGACCCAGTACTTC. It is translated as CASSPRQGRETQYF. The variable domain in full, with the rest retrieved from reference TRBV7-9 and TRBJ2-5, is DTGVSQNPRHKITKRGQNVTFRCDPISEHNRLYWYRQTLGQGPEFLTYFQNEAQLEKSRLLSDRFSAERPKGSFSTLEIQRTEQGDSAMYLCASSPRQGRETQYFGPGTRLLVL.

This clone was recorded a few times. This sequence joins TRBV4-3 and TRBJ1-1, with D maybe TRBD1 (6 bases). V was clipped by 0 bases and J by 4 bases, with 15 bases between them. CDR1 and CDR2 from the germline V gene are LGHNA and YSLEER. CDR3 length: 16 amino acids. The CDR3 DNA reads TGCGCCAGCAGCCAAGACGGGGGGGGCCGGGGCACTGAAGCTTTCTTT. Translating gives CASSQDGGGRGTEAFF.

This chain uses TRBV29-1 with TRBJ1-3; D call uncertain. The V gene's germline CDR1 is SQVTM and CDR2 ANQGSEA. The length of the CDR3 is 12 residues. V shed 7 bases and J shed 0 bases, with 7 bases lying between them. This chain's CDR3 is CSGWVSGNTIYF. The CDR3 coding sequence is TGCAGCGGATGGGTCTCTGGAAACACCATATATTTT.